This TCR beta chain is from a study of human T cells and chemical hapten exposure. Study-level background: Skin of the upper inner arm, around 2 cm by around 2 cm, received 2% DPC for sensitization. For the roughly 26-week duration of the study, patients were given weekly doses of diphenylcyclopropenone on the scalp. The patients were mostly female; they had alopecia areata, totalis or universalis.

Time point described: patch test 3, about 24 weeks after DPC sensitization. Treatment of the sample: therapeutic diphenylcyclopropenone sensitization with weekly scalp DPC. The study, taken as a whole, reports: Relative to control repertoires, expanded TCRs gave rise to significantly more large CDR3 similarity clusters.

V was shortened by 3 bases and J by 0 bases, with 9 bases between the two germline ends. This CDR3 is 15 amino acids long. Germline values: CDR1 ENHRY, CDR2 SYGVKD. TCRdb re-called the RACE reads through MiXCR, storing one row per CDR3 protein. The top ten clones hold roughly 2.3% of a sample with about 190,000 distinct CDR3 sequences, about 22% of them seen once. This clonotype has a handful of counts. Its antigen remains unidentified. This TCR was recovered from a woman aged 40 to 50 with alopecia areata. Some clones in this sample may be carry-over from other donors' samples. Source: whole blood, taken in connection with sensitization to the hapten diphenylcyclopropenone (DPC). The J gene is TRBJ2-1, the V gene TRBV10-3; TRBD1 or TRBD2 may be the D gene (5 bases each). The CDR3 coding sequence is TGTGCCATCAGTGACGGGGCGGGCTCCTACAATGAGCAGTTCTTC. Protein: CAISDGAGSYNEQFF.